These T cell receptor beta chains were read from a single sample in a study of T cell responses to AZD1222 COVID-19 vaccine. Here immunoSEQ multiplex PCR was the method, and the copy in TCRdb shows in-frame clones only, minus some. Counted here are roughly 130,000 clones, just over 85% occurring once; the ten biggest clones make up roughly 8%. The specimen was peripheral blood, collected on day 0 of AZD1222 vaccination. Receptors were obtained from an adult in good health. Each CDR3 is given with its conserved first and last residue. D genes are given only for firm matches. Only part of the rows carry a size: once, few, many, or a class if the clone is expanded.

v_gene	abundance	d_gene	j_gene	CDR3aa	CDR3nt
TRBV6-2/TRBV6-3	few	TRBD1	TRBJ2-3	CASSYPRTGSTDTQYF	TGTGCCAGCAGTTACCCTAGGACAGGGAGCACAGATACGCAGTATTTT
TRBV10-3	NA	TRBD1	TRBJ2-5	CAIRQTGAPGETQYF	TGTGCCATCAGACAGACAGGGGCCCCAGGGGAGACCCAGTACTTC
TRBV13	NA	NA	TRBJ2-1	CASSFSGGPNEQFF	TGTGCCAGCAGCTTTTCTGGAGGGCCGAATGAGCAGTTCTTC
TRBV5-4	NA	NA	TRBJ2-2	CASSLEVSTGELFF	TGTGCCAGCAGCTTGGAAGTGAGCACCGGGGAGCTGTTTTTT
TRBV27	NA	TRBD2	TRBJ2-5	CASSLGLAGGRETQYF	TGTGCCAGCAGTTTGGGACTAGCGGGGGGGAGGGAGACCCAGTACTTC
TRBV28	NA	NA	TRBJ2-7	CASSSPYEQYF	TGTGCCAGCAGTTCCCCCTACGAGCAGTACTTC
TRBV2	NA	NA	TRBJ2-7	CASILREAYEQYF	TGTGCCAGCATCCTCAGGGAGGCCTACGAGCAGTACTTC
TRBV7-9	NA	NA	TRBJ1-5	CASSILGQPQHF	TGTGCCAGCAGCATCCTCGGACAGCCCCAGCATTTT
TRBV3-1/TRBV3-2	NA	TRBD1	TRBJ2-4	CASSQTRMRGRSNIQYF	TGTGCCAGCAGCCAAACCCGTATGAGGGGGCGATCTAACATTCAGTACTTC
TRBV6-2/TRBV6-3	NA	NA	TRBJ1-4	CASSYSNRGVWEKLFF	TGTGCCAGCAGTTACTCGAACCGGGGGGTTTGGGAAAAACTGTTTTTT
TRBV6-5	NA	NA	TRBJ1-2	CASNGGAALYGYTF	TGTGCCAGCAACGGCGGGGCGGCCCTCTATGGCTACACCTTC
TRBV29-1	NA	NA	TRBJ2-7	CSVWTADSYEQYF	TGCAGCGTTTGGACAGCGGACTCCTACGAGCAGTACTTC
TRBV24-1	NA	TRBD1	TRBJ2-4	CATSESTGQGITKNIQYF	TGTGCCACCAGTGAATCGACGGGACAGGGTATAACCAAAAACATTCAGTACTTC
TRBV19	NA	NA	TRBJ1-3	CASSIGTASGNTIYF	TGTGCCAGTAGTATAGGGACAGCCTCTGGAAACACCATATATTTT
TRBV7-9	NA	TRBD1	TRBJ1-2	CASSPTGYGYTF	TGTGCCAGCAGCCCGACAGGGTATGGCTACACCTTC
TRBV6-4	once	TRBD1	TRBJ2-7	CASSRPGQESYEQYF	TGTGCCAGCAGTAGACCGGGACAGGAGTCCTACGAGCAGTACTTC
TRBV11-2	few	TRBD1	TRBJ2-7	CASSFNDQGAKAYEQYF	TGTGCCAGCAGCTTCAACGACCAGGGGGCAAAGGCCTACGAGCAGTACTTC
TRBV6-2/TRBV6-3	NA	NA	TRBJ2-2	CASSYKRRLNTGELFF	TGTGCCAGCAGTTATAAAAGGCGGCTGAACACCGGGGAGCTGTTTTTT
TRBV6-4	NA	TRBD2	TRBJ2-1	CASSRLAGDLNEQFF	TGTGCCAGCAGTAGACTAGCGGGAGATTTGAATGAGCAGTTCTTC
TRBV21-1	NA	NA	TRBJ2-7	CASRGNSYEQYF	TGTGCCAGCAGAGGTAATTCCTACGAGCAGTACTTC
TRBV2	NA	NA	TRBJ1-5	CASSAANPGQLISNQPQHF	TGTGCCAGCAGCGCAGCAAATCCGGGACAACTCATTAGCAATCAGCCCCAGCATTTT
TRBV24-1	NA	NA	TRBJ2-7	CATSGGAGSFWEQYF	TGTGCCACCAGCGGCGGGGCAGGGTCTTTCTGGGAGCAGTACTTC
TRBV3-1/TRBV3-2	NA	NA	TRBJ2-5	CASSQDIGLRETQYF	TGTGCCAGCAGCCAAGATATAGGCCTAAGGGAGACCCAGTACTTC
TRBV18	NA	NA	TRBJ2-4	CASSPYEGVLSKNIQYF	TGTGCCAGCTCACCTTATGAGGGGGTCTTGTCCAAAAACATTCAGTACTTC
TRBV6-5	NA	NA	TRBJ2-7	CASSVNRVSSYEQYF	TGTGCCAGCAGCGTGAACAGAGTCTCCTCCTACGAGCAGTACTTC
TRBV25-1	NA	NA	TRBJ1-1	CASSAPGRLNTEAFF	TGTGCCAGCAGTGCTCCGGGACGGTTGAACACTGAAGCTTTCTTT
TRBV5-1	NA	TRBD1	TRBJ1-5	CASSLGTGGDERNQPQHF	TGCGCCAGCAGCTTGGGGACAGGGGGCGACGAGCGCAATCAGCCCCAGCATTTT
TRBV27	NA	TRBD2	TRBJ2-7	CASSLSWPGGGSYEQYF	TGTGCCAGCAGTTTATCGTGGCCCGGGGGGGGGTCCTACGAGCAGTACTTC
TRBV13	once	NA	TRBJ1-4	CASSLGQGRRNEKLFF	TGTGCCAGCAGCTTAGGCCAGGGACGGCGTAATGAAAAACTGTTTTTT
TRBV5-1	NA	TRBD1	TRBJ1-4	CASGRDRGQEKLFF	TGCGCCAGCGGAAGGGACAGGGGGCAAGAAAAACTGTTTTTT
TRBV19	NA	TRBD2	TRBJ2-5	CASRLAGGPGETQYF	TGTGCCAGTAGACTAGCGGGGGGGCCAGGAGAGACCCAGTACTTC
TRBV19	NA	TRBD1	TRBJ1-1	CASSIVTGGAMNTEAFF	TGTGCCAGTAGTATAGTCACAGGGGGTGCTATGAACACTGAAGCTTTCTTT
TRBV2	NA	TRBD1	TRBJ1-3	CASRLGSGGIGNTIYF	TGTGCCAGCAGACTGGGATCAGGGGGGATAGGAAACACCATATATTTT
TRBV10-3	NA	NA	TRBJ2-3	CASGGPGSTDTQYF	TGTGCCAGCGGGGGCCCGGGGAGCACAGATACGCAGTATTTT
TRBV4-2	NA	TRBD2	TRBJ2-4	CASSQARDLAGNPAKNIQYF	TGTGCCAGCAGCCAAGCTAGGGATCTAGCGGGGAACCCAGCCAAAAACATTCAGTACTTC
TRBV7-8	NA	NA	TRBJ1-5	CASSHKLGHQFPYSNQPQHF	TGTGCCAGCAGCCATAAATTGGGACACCAATTCCCCTATAGCAATCAGCCCCAGCATTTT
TRBV19	NA	TRBD2	TRBJ2-5	CASSPVGSYGREETQYF	TGTGCCAGTAGTCCCGTCGGGTCTTACGGGAGGGAAGAGACCCAGTACTTC
TRBV19	NA	NA	TRBJ1-1	CASSVGLSRDTEAFF	TGTGCCAGTAGTGTAGGACTTTCCCGGGACACTGAAGCTTTCTTT
TRBV19	once	NA	TRBJ1-2	CASSRQSGTQYGYTF	TGTGCCAGTAGTAGACAGAGCGGGACCCAGTATGGCTACACCTTC
TRBV18	NA	NA	TRBJ2-6	CASSPRVGGAPGANVLTF	TGTGCCAGCTCACCACGCGTTGGGGGCGCTCCTGGGGCCAACGTCCTGACTTTC
TRBV7-2	NA	NA	TRBJ1-5	CASSSRQTDQPQHF	TGTGCCAGCAGCTCTAGACAGACGGATCAGCCCCAGCATTTT
TRBV28	NA	NA	TRBJ2-7	CASSFGRANYEQYF	TGTGCCAGCAGCTTCGGACGGGCGAACTACGAGCAGTACTTC
TRBV5-5	NA	TRBD2	TRBJ2-2	CASSRSGNANTGELFF	TGTGCCAGCAGCCGTAGCGGGAACGCGAACACCGGGGAGCTGTTTTTT
TRBV11-2	NA	NA	TRBJ1-1	CASSLSRSAGTEAFF	TGTGCCAGCAGCTTATCACGTTCGGCTGGCACTGAAGCTTTCTTT
TRBV6-5	NA	NA	TRBJ2-7	CASRRRGPYEQYF	TGTGCCAGCAGGAGGCGGGGCCCCTACGAGCAGTACTTC
TRBV6-5	NA	TRBD1	TRBJ1-4	CASSGTGGFEKLFF	TGTGCCAGCAGCGGGACAGGGGGCTTTGAAAAACTGTTTTTT
TRBV19	once	NA	TRBJ1-1	CATRTVNTEAFF	TGTGCCACCCGGACAGTTAACACTGAAGCTTTCTTT
TRBV5-1	NA	TRBD1	TRBJ2-7	CASSPTGQGTHEQYF	TGCGCCAGCAGCCCAACGGGACAGGGTACCCACGAGCAGTACTTC
TRBV6-5	NA	TRBD1	TRBJ2-2	CASTRTGDQTGELFF	TGTGCCAGCACCAGGACAGGGGATCAGACCGGGGAGCTGTTTTTT